This is a list of T cell receptor beta chains from one sample in a study of OX40 agonist ivuxolimab in advanced cancers. The table came from immunoSEQ multiplex PCR; TCRdb's copy has only in-frame clones and leaves some out. The top ten hold under 0.2% of the sample, which has under 100,000 clones, nearly 90% seen once. This sample comprised CD4+ or CD8+ T cells sorted from blood, obtained in a trial of the OX40 agonist ivuxolimab. Every receptor here comes from an adult with an advanced solid tumor such as melanoma, head and neck, liver or kidney cancer. The CDR3 runs from the conserved cysteine through the conserved F or W. D genes are given only for firm matches. Expanded clones get a size class; other rows say once, few or many, or leave the size out.

J | size | D | V | CDR3 | DNA
TRBJ2-7 | . | TRBD1 | TRBV9 | CASSVDGTGLRKQYF | TGTGCCAGCAGCGTAGATGGGACAGGGTTGAGGAAGCAGTACTTC
TRBJ1-1 | . | TRBD1 | TRBV9 | CASSVDLQGALSTEAFF | TGTGCCAGCAGCGTAGACTTACAGGGGGCCCTGAGCACTGAAGCTTTCTTT
TRBJ1-2 | . | . | TRBV9 | CASSIGGDPNYGYTF | TGTGCCAGCAGTATAGGGGGGGACCCTAACTATGGCTACACCTTC
TRBJ2-7 | . | . | TRBV4-1 | CASSRGFPYEQYF | TGCGCCAGCAGCCGAGGATTTCCCTACGAGCAGTACTTC
TRBJ2-7 | . | TRBD1 | TRBV5-1 | CASSLGGQGVYEQYF | TGCGCCAGCAGCTTGGGTGGACAGGGGGTGTACGAGCAGTACTTC
TRBJ2-4 | . | . | TRBV14 | CASSPGIAKNIQYF | TGTGCCAGCAGCCCCGGGATAGCCAAAAACATTCAGTACTTC
TRBJ2-2 | . | TRBD2 | TRBV7-7 | CASSPTSGGAFSTGELFF | TGTGCCAGCAGCCCTACTAGCGGGGGGGCGTTCTCCACCGGGGAGCTGTTTTTT
TRBJ2-7 | . | . | TRBV6-5 | CASRDNRVSYEQYF | TGTGCCAGCAGAGATAACAGGGTCTCCTACGAGCAGTACTTC
TRBJ2-7 | . | TRBD1 | TRBV6-1 | CASSGYDRVYEQYF | TGTGCCAGCAGTGGATATGACAGGGTCTACGAGCAGTACTTC
TRBJ2-7 | once | TRBD1 | TRBV5-4 | CASSLLGQGPHEQYF | TGTGCCAGCAGCTTGTTGGGACAGGGTCCCCACGAGCAGTACTTC
TRBJ2-7 | . | . | TRBV7-9 | CASSLAGSYEQYF | TGTGCCAGCAGCTTAGCGGGGTCCTACGAGCAGTACTTC
TRBJ1-6 | . | TRBD1 | TRBV10-2 | CASSESIGRQGSSPLHF | TGCGCCAGCAGTGAGTCTATAGGAAGACAGGGGTCCTCACCCCTCCACTTT
TRBJ2-5 | . | . | TRBV15 | CATRGVLRVKTNLDKETQYF | TGTGCCACACGGGGCGTGCTTAGGGTAAAAACCAACTTAGACAAAGAGACCCAGTACTTC
TRBJ2-2 | . | . | TRBV5-1 | CASRKAETNTGELFF | TGCGCCAGCAGAAAAGCGGAGACGAACACCGGGGAGCTGTTTTTT
TRBJ2-7 | . | . | TRBV7-2 | CASSFRGDEQYF | TGTGCCAGCAGCTTTAGGGGAGACGAGCAGTACTTC
TRBJ1-2 | . | TRBD1 | TRBV28 | CASRVGQGLHTF | TGTGCCAGCAGGGTGGGACAGGGACTCCACACCTTC
TRBJ2-1 | . | . | TRBV2 | CASSETGISYNEQFF | TGTGCCAGCAGTGAAACAGGGATTTCCTACAATGAGCAGTTCTTC
TRBJ2-3 | . | . | TRBV5-1 | CASSPWGSVRTDTQYF | TGCGCCAGCAGCCCGTGGGGTAGCGTGCGCACAGATACGCAGTATTTT
TRBJ2-5 | . | . | TRBV5-8 | CASSLEGSVQETQYF | TGTGCCAGCAGCTTGGAGGGCAGCGTCCAAGAGACCCAGTACTTC
TRBJ1-3 | . | TRBD1 | TRBV6-6 | CASSTGGAGGNTIYF | TGTGCCAGCAGTACAGGGGGCGCGGGGGGAAACACCATATATTTT
TRBJ1-1 | once | . | TRBV7-8 | CASSLGSLTGNTEAFF | TGTGCCAGCAGCTTAGGGTCCCTGACAGGGAACACTGAAGCTTTCTTT
TRBJ1-3 | . | . | TRBV11-2 | CASGSGIRLNTIYF | TGTGCCAGCGGCAGCGGGATAAGGTTAAACACCATATATTTT
TRBJ2-7 | . | TRBD1 | TRBV11-2 | CASSLDEGQGVPYEQYF | TGTGCCAGCAGCTTAGACGAGGGACAGGGCGTCCCCTACGAGCAGTACTTC
TRBJ2-5 | . | TRBD2 | TRBV5-1 | CASSSSETSGSETQYF | TGCGCCAGCAGCTCCTCAGAGACTAGCGGGAGTGAGACCCAGTACTTC
TRBJ1-1 | once | TRBD1 | TRBV15 | CATSRQGAGGEAFF | TGTGCCACCAGCAGACAGGGGGCCGGTGGTGAAGCTTTCTTT
TRBJ1-2 | . | TRBD1 | TRBV6-5 | CASRTQGVAYGYTF | TGTGCCAGCAGGACACAGGGGGTTGCGTATGGCTACACCTTC
TRBJ2-7 | . | TRBD2 | TRBV28 | CASSSVTSGSLKQYF | TGTGCCAGCAGTTCAGTGACTAGCGGGAGTCTCAAGCAGTACTTC
TRBJ2-1 | . | . | TRBV10-3 | CAIIRGISYNEQFF | TGTGCCATCATCAGGGGAATATCCTACAATGAGCAGTTCTTC